This record covers a single T cell receptor beta chain. The antigen is unknown. Treatment defined: oral pan-JAK inhibitor, 5-10 mg twice daily. These data belong to a study of CD8+ T cells in alopecia areata. Trimming pared 0 bases from V and 7 bases from J, leaving 15 bases between. The CDR3 covers 14 residues. Germline V gives CDR1 GTSNPN, CDR2 SVGIG (reference sequence). Extracted from the samples, RNA was reverse transcribed into cDNA to serve as the sequencing template. Sequencing used immunoSEQ multiplex PCR; TCRdb keeps in-frame clones, though not all of them. Among over 250,000 clones listed, about three fifths were seen once. General study results and limits: Persistence in scalp and blood during tofacitinib was observed for many expanded lesional clones.

This sequence joins TRBV30 and TRBJ1-2; TRBD1 is a possible D gene (6 bases). The TCR sequence derives from a human donor with alopecia areata. Sequenced material: CD4+ T cells sorted from blood, taken at approximately week 52, from a patient treated with tofacitinib. CDR3 loop: CAWSVLRGEGGYTF. CDR3 nucleotides: TGTGCCTGGAGTGTACTCAGGGGAGAGGGTGGCTACACCTTC. The full variable domain, in which reference TRBV30 and TRBJ1-2 provide the parts outside the CDR3, is SQTIHQWPATLVQPVGSPLSLECTVEGTSNPNLYWYRQAAGRGLQLLFYSVGIGQISSEVPQNLSASRPQDRQFILSSKKLLLSDSGFYLCAWSVLRGEGGYTFGSGTRLTVV.